This is a list of T cell receptor beta chains from one sample in a study of cytomegalovirus exposure and HLA in healthy donors. The method was immunoSEQ multiplex PCR; TCRdb's version includes in-frame clones alone and lacks a portion of them. Its clone listing holds just over 80,000 clones. Sequencing used PBMCs. The receptors here all came from a woman aged 25 to 39 in good health and CMV-seronegative. Both conserved end residues are part of each CDR3. Each record gives: D gene, J gene, V gene, CDR3 protein, CDR3 DNA. D genes are given only for firm matches.

D gene: TRBD2
J gene: TRBJ2-2
V gene: TRBV11-3
CDR3 protein: CASSQAGGGTGELFF
CDR3 DNA: TGTGCCAGCAGTCAAGCGGGAGGGGGCACCGGGGAGCTGTTTTTT

D gene: TRBD1
J gene: TRBJ1-6
V gene: TRBV7-9
CDR3 protein: CASSQTGNNSPLHF
CDR3 DNA: TGTGCCAGCAGCCAGACAGGGAATAACTCACCCCTCCACTTT

D gene: TRBD2
J gene: TRBJ2-7
V gene: TRBV4-1
CDR3 protein: CASSLMLAGDEQYF
CDR3 DNA: TGCGCCAGCAGCCTAATGCTAGCGGGAGACGAGCAGTACTTC

D gene: .
J gene: TRBJ2-5
V gene: TRBV25-1
CDR3 protein: CASGGARPGETQYF
CDR3 DNA: TGTGCCAGCGGAGGGGCGAGGCCGGGGGAGACCCAGTACTTC

D gene: .
J gene: TRBJ2-7
V gene: TRBV19
CDR3 protein: CASAETAGVYEQYF
CDR3 DNA: TGTGCCAGTGCCGAGACAGCGGGTGTCTACGAGCAGTACTTC

D gene: .
J gene: TRBJ2-7
V gene: TRBV7-9
CDR3 protein: CASTTAASYEQYF
CDR3 DNA: TGTGCCAGCACCACAGCAGCCTCCTACGAGCAGTACTTC

D gene: TRBD2
J gene: TRBJ2-1
V gene: TRBV10-2
CDR3 protein: CASSESTSGVHEQFF
CDR3 DNA: TGCGCCAGCAGTGAGTCCACTAGCGGGGTTCATGAGCAGTTCTTC

D gene: .
J gene: TRBJ1-1
V gene: TRBV27
CDR3 protein: CASSLTPLSVTEAFF
CDR3 DNA: TGTGCCAGCAGTTTAACTCCCCTAAGTGTCACTGAAGCTTTCTTT

D gene: .
J gene: TRBJ1-1
V gene: TRBV6-6
CDR3 protein: CASRSDSRWTEAFF
CDR3 DNA: TGTGCCAGCAGATCCGACAGCAGGTGGACTGAAGCTTTCTTT

D gene: TRBD1
J gene: TRBJ1-2
V gene: TRBV2
CDR3 protein: CASRLETGGPYGYTF
CDR3 DNA: TGTGCCAGCCGACTAGAGACAGGGGGACCCTATGGCTACACCTTC

D gene: TRBD1
J gene: TRBJ1-1
V gene: TRBV6-6
CDR3 protein: CASSPTRTGEAFF
CDR3 DNA: TGTGCCAGCAGTCCCACCCGGACAGGGGAAGCTTTCTTT

D gene: .
J gene: TRBJ2-1
V gene: TRBV11-2
CDR3 protein: CASSSSRPRTGNNEQFF
CDR3 DNA: TGTGCCAGCAGCTCTAGTAGGCCTAGAACAGGAAACAATGAGCAGTTCTTC

D gene: .
J gene: TRBJ1-1
V gene: TRBV19
CDR3 protein: CASKGAMNTEAFF
CDR3 DNA: TGTGCCAGTAAAGGGGCGATGAACACTGAAGCTTTCTTT

D gene: .
J gene: TRBJ1-1
V gene: TRBV30
CDR3 protein: CAWRSQSNTEAFF
CDR3 DNA: TGTGCCTGGAGATCACAGTCGAACACTGAAGCTTTCTTT

D gene: .
J gene: TRBJ1-2
V gene: TRBV15
CDR3 protein: CATRSAGVSYGYTF
CDR3 DNA: TGTGCCACCCGCAGCGCGGGGGTGAGCTATGGCTACACCTTC

D gene: TRBD2
J gene: TRBJ2-7
V gene: TRBV7-9
CDR3 protein: CASGGRPYEQYF
CDR3 DNA: TGTGCCAGCGGCGGGAGGCCCTACGAGCAGTACTTC

D gene: TRBD2
J gene: TRBJ2-1
V gene: TRBV6-5
CDR3 protein: CASRLAGGNEQFF
CDR3 DNA: TGTGCCAGCAGACTAGCGGGAGGGAATGAGCAGTTCTTC

D gene: .
J gene: TRBJ1-1
V gene: TRBV6-5
CDR3 protein: CASYQGTEAFF
CDR3 DNA: TGTGCCAGTTATCAGGGAACTGAAGCTTTCTTT

D gene: TRBD2
J gene: TRBJ2-2
V gene: TRBV19
CDR3 protein: CASISGTSGSYTGELFF
CDR3 DNA: TGTGCCAGTATCTCAGGGACTAGCGGGAGTTACACCGGGGAGCTGTTTTTT

D gene: TRBD1
J gene: TRBJ1-1
V gene: TRBV30
CDR3 protein: CAWRGDSTEDFF
CDR3 DNA: TGTGCCTGGAGAGGGGACAGCACTGAAGATTTCTTT

D gene: .
J gene: TRBJ2-1
V gene: TRBV11-2
CDR3 protein: CASSSSGKDEQFF
CDR3 DNA: TGTGCCAGCAGCTCTAGTGGTAAAGATGAGCAGTTCTTC

D gene: .
J gene: TRBJ1-3
V gene: TRBV30
CDR3 protein: CAWSPGGTIYF
CDR3 DNA: TGTGCCTGGTCCCCGGGGGGCACCATATATTTT

D gene: .
J gene: TRBJ2-3
V gene: TRBV5-1
CDR3 protein: CASSNRVTDTQYF
CDR3 DNA: TGCGCCAGCAGTAATCGGGTCACAGATACGCAGTATTTT

D gene: TRBD2
J gene: TRBJ2-7
V gene: TRBV13
CDR3 protein: CASSRGGLAGLEQYF
CDR3 DNA: TGTGCCAGCAGCAGAGGGGGACTAGCGGGACTGGAGCAGTACTTC

D gene: .
J gene: TRBJ1-1
V gene: TRBV5-1
CDR3 protein: CASATAMNTEAFF
CDR3 DNA: TGCGCCAGCGCGACAGCGATGAACACTGAAGCTTTCTTT

D gene: TRBD2
J gene: TRBJ2-5
V gene: TRBV6-1
CDR3 protein: CASSGGLAGGETQYF
CDR3 DNA: TGTGCCAGCAGTGGGGGACTAGCGGGAGGGGAGACCCAGTACTTC

D gene: .
J gene: TRBJ2-1
V gene: TRBV4-2
CDR3 protein: CASSQARGSSYNEQFF
CDR3 DNA: TGTGCCAGCAGCCAAGCTCGGGGGAGCTCCTACAATGAGCAGTTCTTC

D gene: TRBD1
J gene: TRBJ1-2
V gene: TRBV7-9
CDR3 protein: CASTKGQTPALYGYTF
CDR3 DNA: TGTGCCAGCACAAAGGGACAGACCCCAGCTTTATATGGCTACACCTTC

D gene: .
J gene: TRBJ2-2
V gene: TRBV11-2
CDR3 protein: CASSRGGSYANTGELFF
CDR3 DNA: TGTGCCAGCAGCCGCGGCGGGTCATACGCGAACACCGGGGAGCTGTTTTTT

D gene: TRBD1
J gene: TRBJ2-7
V gene: TRBV6-1
CDR3 protein: CASSATPGQGYEQYF
CDR3 DNA: TGTGCCAGCAGTGCCACTCCGGGACAGGGTTACGAGCAGTACTTC

D gene: .
J gene: TRBJ1-1
V gene: TRBV30
CDR3 protein: CAWKWGPNTEAFF
CDR3 DNA: TGTGCCTGGAAGTGGGGGCCGAACACTGAAGCTTTCTTT

D gene: .
J gene: TRBJ1-2
V gene: TRBV30
CDR3 protein: CAWSADSQGAGYGYTF
CDR3 DNA: TGTGCCTGGAGTGCTGATTCACAGGGTGCCGGCTATGGCTACACCTTC

D gene: .
J gene: TRBJ2-7
V gene: TRBV11-2
CDR3 protein: CASCRTGSHEQYF
CDR3 DNA: TGTGCCAGCTGCCGAACCGGGTCCCACGAGCAGTACTTC

D gene: TRBD1
J gene: TRBJ1-5
V gene: TRBV6-1
CDR3 protein: CASSPTGIDQPQHF
CDR3 DNA: TGTGCCAGCAGCCCGACAGGGATTGATCAGCCCCAGCATTTT

D gene: .
J gene: TRBJ2-2
V gene: TRBV15
CDR3 protein: CATSRALAISGELFF
CDR3 DNA: TGTGCCACCAGCAGAGCGCTAGCGATCAGCGGGGAGCTGTTTTTT

D gene: TRBD2
J gene: TRBJ2-2
V gene: TRBV5-1
CDR3 protein: CASSPGTTMVGELFF
CDR3 DNA: TGCGCCAGCAGCCCGGGGACTACTATGGTAGGGGAGCTGTTTTTT

D gene: TRBD1
J gene: TRBJ2-2
V gene: TRBV2
CDR3 protein: CASKVNPNRGNAGELFF
CDR3 DNA: TGTGCCAGCAAAGTCAACCCCAACAGGGGAAATGCCGGGGAGCTGTTTTTT

D gene: .
J gene: TRBJ1-5
V gene: TRBV19
CDR3 protein: CASSELGQPQHF
CDR3 DNA: TGTGCCAGTAGCGAGCTCGGTCAGCCCCAGCATTTT

D gene: .
J gene: TRBJ2-6
V gene: TRBV5-4
CDR3 protein: CASSLWGHGANVLTF
CDR3 DNA: TGTGCCAGCAGCTTGTGGGGGCATGGGGCCAACGTCCTGACTTTC

D gene: TRBD1
J gene: TRBJ1-6
V gene: TRBV6-1
CDR3 protein: CASVTSTGGSSPLHF
CDR3 DNA: TGTGCCAGCGTTACCTCGACAGGGGGCAGTTCACCCCTCCACTTT

D gene: TRBD2
J gene: TRBJ2-5
V gene: TRBV29-1
CDR3 protein: CSVTTSGNAETQYF
CDR3 DNA: TGCAGCGTAACGACTAGCGGGAACGCGGAGACCCAGTACTTC

D gene: .
J gene: TRBJ1-1
V gene: TRBV5-6
CDR3 protein: CASSFFQQGIPEDFF
CDR3 DNA: TGTGCCAGCAGCTTCTTTCAACAGGGAATCCCTGAAGATTTCTTT

D gene: .
J gene: TRBJ1-2
V gene: TRBV28
CDR3 protein: CASRAGVGYTF
CDR3 DNA: TGTGCCAGCAGGGCCGGAGTGGGCTACACCTTC

D gene: TRBD1
J gene: TRBJ2-5
V gene: TRBV18
CDR3 protein: CASSQDRDLQETQYF
CDR3 DNA: TGTGCCAGCTCACAGGACAGGGACCTCCAAGAGACCCAGTACTTC

D gene: .
J gene: TRBJ1-1
V gene: TRBV19
CDR3 protein: CASSILGGPGAEAFF
CDR3 DNA: TGTGCCAGTAGTATTCTGGGAGGGCCAGGCGCTGAAGCTTTCTTT

D gene: TRBD1
J gene: TRBJ1-2
V gene: TRBV5-6
CDR3 protein: CASSSRQGGIYYGYTF
CDR3 DNA: TGTGCCAGCAGCAGCCGACAGGGTGGGATTTACTATGGCTACACCTTC

D gene: TRBD1
J gene: TRBJ1-2
V gene: TRBV30
CDR3 protein: CAWKRGHGYTF
CDR3 DNA: TGTGCCTGGAAGAGGGGGCACGGCTACACCTTC

D gene: .
J gene: TRBJ2-1
V gene: TRBV7-6
CDR3 protein: CASSLTGIADEQFF
CDR3 DNA: TGTGCCAGCAGCTTGACCGGGATTGCGGATGAGCAGTTCTTC

D gene: .
J gene: TRBJ2-5
V gene: TRBV10-3
CDR3 protein: CAISDYYRASYF
CDR3 DNA: TGTGCCATCAGTGACTACTACAGGGCTTCTTACTTC

D gene: .
J gene: TRBJ2-7
V gene: TRBV6-1
CDR3 protein: CASSPQGGVGEQYF
CDR3 DNA: TGTGCCAGCAGTCCCCAGGGGGGCGTCGGCGAGCAGTACTTC

D gene: TRBD1
J gene: TRBJ2-1
V gene: TRBV30
CDR3 protein: CACPRTGRGVNEQFF
CDR3 DNA: TGTGCCTGCCCTAGGACAGGGCGAGGCGTCAATGAGCAGTTCTTC

D gene: .
J gene: TRBJ2-1
V gene: TRBV7-2
CDR3 protein: CASSPLDEQFF
CDR3 DNA: TGTGCCAGCAGCCCCCTCGATGAGCAGTTCTTC

D gene: TRBD1
J gene: TRBJ2-7
V gene: TRBV6-1
CDR3 protein: CASSEETGGSYEQYF
CDR3 DNA: TGTGCCAGCAGTGAAGAGACAGGGGGCTCCTACGAGCAGTACTTC

D gene: .
J gene: TRBJ2-7
V gene: TRBV6-1
CDR3 protein: CASSQSAGEQYF
CDR3 DNA: TGTGCCAGCAGCCAGAGCGCGGGAGAGCAGTACTTC

D gene: .
J gene: TRBJ2-3
V gene: TRBV6-4
CDR3 protein: CASSEGGGSTDTQYF
CDR3 DNA: TGTGCCAGCAGTGAAGGGGGAGGGAGCACAGATACGCAGTATTTT

D gene: .
J gene: TRBJ1-1
V gene: TRBV6-1
CDR3 protein: CASSENYPLEAFF
CDR3 DNA: TGTGCCAGCAGTGAGAATTACCCCTTGGAGGCTTTCTTT

D gene: TRBD2
J gene: TRBJ2-2
V gene: TRBV11-2
CDR3 protein: CASSYGGGFTGELFF
CDR3 DNA: TGTGCCAGCAGCTATGGGGGGGGATTCACCGGGGAGCTGTTTTTT

D gene: TRBD1
J gene: TRBJ1-2
V gene: TRBV7-9
CDR3 protein: CASSSEGQGRRYTF
CDR3 DNA: TGTGCCAGCAGCTCCGAAGGACAGGGAAGGCGCTACACCTTC